This T cell receptor beta chain was found in a study of blood T cell repertoires in COVID-19. Study-wide background: Italy, Spain and the United States were the sources of the convalescent and acute COVID-19 samples. PBMCs, B-cell-depleted T cells, or T cells provided the cDNA or gDNA that made up the material.

Original analysis: Amplifying reference gene primers gave estimates of nucleated cell counts. Only in-frame clones appear in the TCRdb table, and some are missing; sequencing was by immunoSEQ multiplex PCR. Clone size and the V and J calls come from that table; the DNA yielded D and trimming. The sample records 250,000 to 350,000 clones, around 90% being singletons. V was trimmed by 0 bases and J by 5 bases, leaving 12 bases between them. Germline V gene lookup returns CDR1 SGDLS and CDR2 YYNGEE. The CDR3 has 14 residues. The sample consisted of peripheral blood. The TCR originated in a man aged 18 to 30 with active or convalescent COVID-19. The gene calls are TRBV9 and TRBJ2-7, with D maybe TRBD1 (6 bases). The CDR3 here is CASSVDDRLDEQYF. Here the CDR3 DNA reads TGTGCCAGCAGCGTAGATGACAGGCTGGACGAGCAGTACTTC.